What follows are 28 T cell receptor beta chains derived from one specimen sequenced in a study of blood T cell repertoires in COVID-19. The protocol was immunoSEQ multiplex PCR, while the TCRdb copy is restricted to in-frame clones and leaves out a portion. The sample includes a few hundred thousand clones, 88% seen only once; the top ten take approximately 3.4%. Sequencing was carried out using PBMCs or T cells enriched from blood (not recorded which). The source is a woman aged 35 to 49 who had been exposed to COVID-19.

This clone was counted a single time. The chain employs TRBV10-2 and TRBJ2-3, with D possibly TRBD2 on 6 matching bases. The CDR3 is made up of 12 amino acids. V was shortened by 8 bases and J by 2 bases, with 8 bases between the two germline ends. In germline, CDR1 is WSHSY, CDR2 SAAADI. This CDR3 is CASREITDTQYF. The CDR3 DNA is TGCGCCAGCCGGGAGATCACAGATACGCAGTATTTT.

This chain links TRBV24-1 with TRBJ1-2; TRBD1 agrees at 7 bases. J was trimmed by 2 bases and V by 4 bases; bases with no gene match: 9. The CDR3 spans 16 residues. Germline V gene sequence: CDR1 KGHDR, CDR2 SFDVKD. The DNA of the CDR3 is TGTGCCACCAGTGAAGGGACAGAGAACTCGAACTATGGCTACACCTTC. Encoded protein: CATSEGTENSNYGYTF.

This chain links TRBV6-5 with TRBJ1-3, with a weak D call TRBD1 (6 bases). V shed 6 bases and J shed 1 base, with 10 bases lying between them. CDR3 length: 14 residues. Germline V gives CDR1 MNHEY, CDR2 SVGAGI. This CDR3 reads CASRLGTSGNTIYF. CDR3 sequence (DNA): TGTGCCAGCAGACTCGGGACATCTGGAAACACCATATATTTT.

This chain uses TRBV28 with TRBJ1-2, with TRBD1 as a possible D gene (5 bases). The V end was cut by 6 bases, the J end by 3 bases, with 20 bases between. Looked up from germline, CDR1 is MDHEN and CDR2 is SYDVKM. The CDR3 has 16 residues. The CDR3 sequence: CASSLLGVSADYGYTF. The DNA for the CDR3 is TGTGCCAGCAGCTTACTAGGGGTATCCGCTGACTATGGCTACACCTTC.

The chain has TRBV24-1 and TRBJ2-6; TRBD1 is a possible D gene (6 bases). V dropped 7 bases and J dropped 4 bases, with 16 bases sitting between them. Germline CDR1 is KGHDR and CDR2 is SFDVKD. The CDR3 is 16 residues long. CDR3 residues: CATSWTAQTGANVLTF. The CDR3 DNA follows: TGTGCCACCAGCTGGACAGCCCAAACCGGGGCCAACGTCCTGACTTTC.

The chain recombines TRBV9 with TRBJ1-4; D gene uncertain. V lost 2 bases and J 6 bases, leaving 8 bases between the germline ends. The CDR3 contains 13 residues. The germline V gene encodes CDR1 SGDLS and CDR2 YYNGEE. The CDR3: CASSVSVDEKLFF. The DNA of the CDR3 is TGTGCCAGCAGCGTCAGCGTGGATGAAAAACTGTTTTTT.

Here the CDR3 DNA reads TGTGCCACAAAAAACAACAGGGATTGCCACTCTGGGGCCAACGTCCTGACTTTC. Residues: CATKNNRDCHSGANVLTF. The chain employs TRBV6-9 and TRBJ2-6, with D possibly being TRBD1 (6 bases). The V end was cut by 10 bases, the J end by 0 bases, with 22 bases between. Germline V gene sequence: CDR1 MNHGY, CDR2 SVAAGI. The CDR3 covers 18 residues.

The CDR3 DNA is TGTGCCAGCAGCCAATCTGGGGGACAGGGTAGCAATCAGCCCCAGCATTTT. Translated, it gives CASSQSGGQGSNQPQHF. The rearrangement joins TRBV16 to TRBJ1-5; 9 nucleotides align to TRBD1. V shed 0 bases, J shed 0 bases, and the junction held 3 bases outside the gene matches. The CDR3 length is 17 residues. Germline V gives CDR1 KGHSY, CDR2 FQNENV.

This chain links TRBV2 with TRBJ2-3; 7 bases fit TRBD2. Germline loops: CDR1 SNHLY, CDR2 FYNNEI. The CDR3 totals 15 residues. V gave up 8 bases and J gave up 1 base; unmatched junction bases: 9. The CDR3 reads CASPGGTTGTDTQYF. Here the CDR3 DNA reads TGTGCCAGCCCGGGCGGGACTACCGGCACAGATACGCAGTATTTT.

The chain links TRBV28 to TRBJ2-3; 7 bases fit TRBD1. V lost 2 bases, J lost 1 base, and 3 bases stayed unmatched. This CDR3 is built from 15 residues. Germline V gene data show CDR1 as MDHEN and CDR2 as SYDVKM. CDR3 in DNA: TGTGCCAGCAGTTTAGATGACAGGGGCACAGATACGCAGTATTTT. This codes for CASSLDDRGTDTQYF.

The chain couples TRBV7-8 to TRBJ1-2; perhaps TRBD1 as D (6 bases). The CDR3 is 14 residues long. The V and J ends lost 1 base and 2 bases respectively, with 8 bases between them. CDR1 is SGHVS, CDR2 FQNEAQ, per germline. The CDR3 nucleotides are TGTGCCAGCAGCTTAGATACAGGGAACTATGGCTACACCTTC. It encodes CASSLDTGNYGYTF.

This clone was counted only a few times. The chain is built from TRBV4-2 and TRBJ2-5, with TRBD2 matching over 10 bases. V was pared by 6 bases and J by 2 bases, with 6 bases of the junction left unmatched. Germline lookup yields CDR1 LGHNA and CDR2 YNFKEQ. This CDR3 has 15 residues. CDR3 residues: CASRASGGSQETQYF. CDR3 in DNA: TGTGCCAGCAGGGCTAGCGGGGGTTCACAAGAGACCCAGTACTTC.

In this sample, this clone turned up a few times. V and J are TRBV4-2 and TRBJ2-1; 8 bases match TRBD2. The J segment lost 2 bases and the V segment lost 1 base, leaving 4 bases of the junction unmatched. CDR1 and CDR2 (germline): LGHNA, YNFKEQ. This CDR3 region has 16 residues. In nucleotides, the CDR3 is TGTGCCAGCAGCCAAGTAACTAGCGGAGCCTACAATGAGCAGTTCTTC. It translates to CASSQVTSGAYNEQFF.

This chain connects TRBV5-1 to TRBJ1-1, with D tentatively TRBD1 (5 bases). Germline CDR1 reads SGHRS; CDR2 reads YFSETQ. This CDR3 is 15 amino acids long. Trimming pared 0 bases from V and 0 bases from J, leaving 9 bases between. CDR3 protein: CASSLARGMNTEAFF. The CDR3 nucleotides read TGCGCCAGCAGCTTGGCCCGGGGGATGAACACTGAAGCTTTCTTT.

The CDR3 spells CATSRSGSQPQHF. The CDR3 DNA is TGTGCCACCAGCCGAAGTGGTAGTCAGCCCCAGCATTTT. The rearrangement links TRBV15 to TRBJ1-5; no firm D call. Germline V gene lookup returns CDR1 LNHNV and CDR2 YYDKDF (reference sequence). Trimming removed 5 bases at V and 6 bases at J, with 11 bases between. The CDR3 runs to 13 residues.

The chain has TRBV7-8 and TRBJ1-1, with 9 bases fitting TRBD1. The germline CDR1 and CDR2 sequences are SGHVS and FQNEAQ. This CDR3 spans 14 amino acids. V lost 7 bases to trimming and J lost 4 bases; unmatched junction nucleotides: 7. The DNA of the CDR3 is TGTGCCAGCACCCCGATGACAGGGGGCACTGAAGCTTTCTTT. Translating gives CASTPMTGGTEAFF.

The chain links TRBV19 to TRBJ2-7; D perhaps matches TRBD1 (6 bases). Trimming took 6 bases from V and 1 from J, leaving 13 bases between them. The CDR3 has 14 residues. The V gene's germline CDR1 is LNHDA and CDR2 SQIVND (reference sequence). The CDR3 coding sequence is TGTGCCAGTAGCGGGACAATAACTTCCTACGAGCAGTACTTC. Amino acid sequence: CASSGTITSYEQYF.

In nucleotides, the CDR3 is TGTGCCACCGGGCTTGGACACTTGAACACTGAAGCTTTCTTT. Amino acid sequence: CATGLGHLNTEAFF. This chain connects TRBV21-1 to TRBJ1-1; no check of the table's D call, TRBD1, against the DNA was made. TRBV21-1 is described as a pseudogene. The CDR3 totals 14 residues.

Turning to this clone: A read error may produce the germline difference seen at one junction end. The gene calls are TRBV28 and TRBJ1-2; 8 nucleotides agree with TRBD1. CDR3 length: 12 amino acids. Germline loops: CDR1 MDHEN, CDR2 SYDVKM. The CDR3 sequence is CASSLSGTGGNF. Here the CDR3 DNA reads TGTGCCAGCAGTTTAAGTGGGACAGGTGGAAACTTC.

The chain uses TRBV7-3 and TRBJ1-1, with D tentatively TRBD1 (5 bases). The CDR3 is 14 residues long. Germline values: CDR1 SGHTA, CDR2 FQGTGA. The ends were cut back, 2 bases at V and 7 bases at J, with 14 bases in the middle. As DNA, the CDR3 is TGTGCCAGCAGCTTATCGGGCAGGGTTGGTGAAGCTTTCTTT. Its translation: CASSLSGRVGEAFF.

The V and J genes are TRBV7-3 and TRBJ2-1, with D possibly being TRBD1 (5 bases). The CDR3 loop spans 16 amino acids. CDR1 and CDR2 from the germline V gene are SGHTA and FQGTGA. V shed 2 bases and J shed 6 bases, with 17 bases lying between them. The CDR3 here is CASSLYVGPRANEQFF. The CDR3 DNA is TGTGCCAGCAGCTTATACGTCGGCCCCAGGGCCAATGAGCAGTTCTTC. Based on the CDR3 plus reference TRBV7-3 and TRBJ2-1, the full variable domain is GAGVSQTPSNKVTEKGKYVELRCDPISGHTALYWYRQSLGQGPEFLIYFQGTGAADDSGLPNDRFFAVRPEGSVSTLKIQRTERGDSAVYLCASSLYVGPRANEQFFGPGTRLTVL.

The chain has TRBV7-9 and TRBJ1-5, with 8 positions matching TRBD1. J was trimmed by 7 bases and V by 5 bases; bases with no gene match: 7. CDR3 length equals 14 residues. Germline values: CDR1 SEHNR, CDR2 FQNEAQ (reference sequence). CDR3 in DNA: TGTGCCAGCAGCCCCGGGACAGGAGGCCAGCCCCAGCATTTT. Its protein is CASSPGTGGQPQHF.

The chain couples TRBV11-2 to TRBJ2-2; TRBD1 agrees at 10 bases. Germline loops: CDR1 SGHAT, CDR2 FQNNGV. The trim removed 5 bases at V and 5 bases at J, leaving 5 bases unmatched. This CDR3 comprises 15 residues. CDR3 amino acids: CASSQTGGQTGELFF. The CDR3 nucleotides read TGTGCCAGCAGCCAGACAGGGGGCCAGACCGGGGAGCTGTTTTTT. The whole variable domain, remainder taken from reference TRBV11-2 and TRBJ2-2, is EAGVAQSPRYKIIEKRQSVAFWCNPISGHATLYWYQQILGQGPKLLIQFQNNGVVDDSQLPKDRFSAERLKGVDSTLKIQPAKLEDSAVYLCASSQTGGQTGELFFGEGSRLTVL.

The chain employs TRBV19 and TRBJ2-1; 7 bases are a match to TRBD2. V was pared by 5 bases and J by 4 bases, with 11 bases of the junction left unmatched. Germline CDR1 is LNHDA and CDR2 is SQIVND (reference sequence). CDR3 length: 16 amino acids. The CDR3 loop is CASSVRLAPRYNEQFF. CDR3 nucleotide sequence: TGTGCCAGTAGTGTGAGACTAGCCCCGAGGTACAATGAGCAGTTCTTC.

The chain combines TRBV11-2 with TRBJ1-1; D gene unclear. V was pared by 2 bases and J by 6 bases, with 19 bases between. This CDR3 contains 16 residues. The germline V gene has CDR1 SGHAT and CDR2 FQNNGV. The CDR3 spells CASSLNIGGSKAEAFF. The CDR3 DNA reads as TGTGCCAGCAGCTTAAACATCGGAGGGAGCAAGGCTGAAGCTTTCTTT.

The chain recombines TRBV5-8 with TRBJ2-2; no clear D gene. The germline V gene has CDR1 SGHTS and CDR2 YDEGEE. Trimming took 0 bases from V and 4 from J, leaving 16 bases between them. CDR3 length: 17 amino acids. The CDR3 here is CASSLAGLPRGTGELFF. Written as DNA, the CDR3 is TGTGCCAGCAGCTTGGCTGGGCTCCCCCGTGGCACCGGGGAGCTGTTTTTT.

This CDR3 reads CASSRASDSEKLFF. The CDR3 nucleotides are TGTGCCAGCAGCCGAGCGTCGGATTCAGAAAAACTGTTTTTT. This rearrangement joins TRBV5-4 to TRBJ1-4, with no clear D. Germline V gene data show CDR1 as SGHNT and CDR2 as YYREEE (reference sequence). The CDR3 totals 14 residues. The ends were cut back, 4 bases at V and 8 bases at J, with 15 bases in the middle.

This clone was detected only once. The chain employs TRBV7-3 and TRBJ2-7, with TRBD1 as a possible D gene (6 bases). The CDR3 has 14 amino acids. Germline V gives CDR1 SGHTA, CDR2 FQGTGA. V was shortened by 6 bases and J by 0 bases, with 12 bases between the two germline ends. The DNA for the CDR3 is TGTGCCAGCAGAGTCGGACAGTTCTCCTACGAGCAGTACGTC. Protein product: CASRVGQFSYEQYV.